This TCR beta chain was captured in a study of T cell clonality in common variable immunodeficiency (dated by TCRdb to 2014 to 2015). Both CVID patients and healthy controls were predominantly of Caucasian heritage. From each donor, about 5 to 8.5 ml of heparinized peripheral whole blood was collected. Genomic DNA from adults with common variable immune deficiency (CVID) and from healthy adult controls was used for sequencing of TCRbeta CDR3 repertoires. A total of approximately 22 healthy adult volunteers (about twelve female and approximately 10 male; age range roughly 20 to 66 years, mean age about 35) were included in the control group. Diluted blood was subjected to density centrifugation over Hypaque 1077 or Ficoll-Paque for isolation of peripheral blood mononuclear cells. Unsorted mononuclear cells served as the source of genomic DNA, which was extracted either by Qiagen column purification or by a centrifugation-based method.

Broad study findings and their caveats: CVID TCRbeta sequences were reported to have fewer deletions and N-nucleotide insertions and to lack highly modified clones with 13 or more V deletions. Compared with healthy controls, CVID subjects showed increased TCRbeta clonality (t-test p = 0.018), a feature most characteristic of about a third of subjects. Correlations of repertoire features with clinical complications were constrained by heterogeneity among patients within the CVID cohort. According to the authors, figuring out what caused the increased clonality in CVID would require sequencing the repertoires of T cell subpopulations. Healthy controls shared more TCRbeta clones with each other than CVID subjects shared among themselves (p < 0.0001). Despite equal DNA input, controls averaged around 82,000 unique sequences per sample versus around 30,000 in CVID samples.

At least ten counts were recorded for this clone. Its target antigen remains unknown. Read sequence stops 3 residues before the CDR3 end, and the germline J gene provides the missing end. CVID samples and control samples contributed equivalent amounts of genomic DNA as sequencing input. For every sample, a 60 bp segment covering the rearranged TCRbeta CDR3 region was amplified and then sequenced. TCRbeta amplification used the immunoSEQ assay, a bias-corrected multiplex PCR with high-throughput sequencing. Per the source publication's procedure: Each unique nucleotide sequence was treated as a clone and annotated with V, D and J genes, copy number and frequency. Sequences were labeled productive if in frame, and non-productive if out of frame or containing stop codons. Clonality was calculated from Shannon's entropy as previously described. The predicted amino acid sequences of productive clones were used to derive mean CDR3 Kyte-Doolittle hydropathy. Scaled V gene usage was hierarchically clustered using Manhattan distance and complete linkage with the R hclust function. Sharing of clones by CDR3 amino acid sequence was evaluated by resampling 12 repertoires per group over 100 rounds. The repertoires were screened for over 60 published EBV-specific TCRbeta sequences and 245 published CMV-specific TCRbeta sequences. After a couple of CVID samples that produced fewer than 10,000 sequences were dropped from the analysis, roughly 42 CVID repertoires remained. TCRdb stores this immuneACCESS table with in-frame sequences only. Part of the clones is absent; in the studies checked, under half of the shortfall reflects unresolved V genes, and no reason is known for the rest. Clone size and V and J calls were adopted from that table, with D and trimming inferred from the DNA. This sample has roughly 55,000 clones, none of them a singleton. Jointly, the top ten make up about 5.5% of the sample.

Unmatched junction bases come to 10, with V trimmed by 0 bases and J by 8 bases. Looking up the germline V gene yields CDR1 LGHNA and CDR2 YNFKEQ. The CDR3 measures 16 amino acids from cysteine to phenylalanine. Shown are 39 bases from within the CDR3, in frame from base 1. This clonotype was sampled from a person between 18 and 75 years old in good health. The chain uses TRBV4-2 and TRBJ2-3; TRBD2 lines up with 8 middle nucleotides. Sequences were obtained from peripheral blood mononuclear cells. Incomplete CDR3 DNA: TGTGCCAGCAGCCAAGAAGGGAGCGGGAGTGTGAGTACG. Its translation reads: CASSQEGSGSVST. The full CDR3 protein reads CASSQEGSGSVSTQYF.